The source of this T cell receptor beta chain is a study of T-cell reconstitution after alpha-beta-depleted transplantation in children (dated by TCRdb to about 2016). Turning to the overall study: Using TCR repertoire profiling, the study quantitatively followed how T-cell immune reconstitution unfolded in children after TCRalphabeta/CD19-depleted allogeneic hematopoietic cell transplantation.

Library generation was performed with PCR. TCRdb shows the sequencer as Illumina HiSeq 2500. Molecular barcoding was employed in the preparation of TCR libraries, with unique molecular identifiers being used to normalize TCRbeta repertoire quantification. The public reads were reprocessed in TCRdb via fastp at Q25 and MiXCR, keeping in-frame beta chains. Each entry is one CDR3 protein sequence, shown with its most common DNA and genes. The sample table lists some 600,000 distinct CDR3 sequences, 16% of them with a count of one. 1.1% of the sample is in the top ten clones. With respect to this clonotype: Its antigen is unknown. This may stem from a read error, because a much larger clone lies one nucleotide away.

The germline V gene provides CDR1 SQVTM and CDR2 ANQGSEA. Trimming takes 5 bases from V and 3 bases from J, and the germline ends sit 8 bases apart. Including the terminal cysteine and phenylalanine, the CDR3 comprises 12 residues. Of all the DNA, just the CDR3 is kept, 36 bases in frame from base 1. This clonotype was obtained from a human donor who donated a stem cell graft to a child with acute myeloid leukemia. Recombination joined TRBV29-1 with TRBJ1-5; the D gene is unclear. Here the sequenced sample was PBMCs from the stem cell graft donor, taken from the stem cell graft. The encoded CDR3 is CSVKTDNQPQHF. The DNA sequence is TGCAGCGTTAAGACGGACAATCAGCCCCAGCATTTT.